The 23 T cell receptor beta chains reported below all come from one sample, sequenced in a study of control samples from healthy donors and cancer patients. The protocol was immunoSEQ multiplex PCR, while the TCRdb copy is restricted to in-frame clones and leaves out a portion. The table includes roughly 50,000 clones, around 90% detected once. Input material: PBMCs. These receptors all come from a man younger than 40 with colorectal cancer.

The J gene is TRBJ1-6, the V gene TRBV11-2; D gene ambiguous. The CDR3 totals 12 residues. The germline gives CDR1 SGHAT, CDR2 FQNNGV. V gave up 0 bases and J gave up 10 bases, with 4 bases separating them. CDR3 protein: CASSLESSPLHF. CDR3 sequence (DNA): TGTGCCAGCAGCTTAGAGTCATCACCCCTCCACTTT.

V gene TRBV19 combines with J gene TRBJ2-4; D gene uncertain. The V and J ends lost 6 bases and 6 bases respectively, with 9 bases between them. In germline, CDR1 is LNHDA, CDR2 SQIVND (reference sequence). The CDR3 length is 12 residues. The CDR3 sequence is CASRKDVNIQYF. The DNA of the CDR3 is TGTGCCAGTAGGAAGGATGTAAACATTCAGTACTTC.

The chain joins TRBV25-1 to TRBJ2-7; D is uncertain. Trimming removed 0 bases from V and 6 bases from J, with 9 bases in between. CDR1 is MGHDK, CDR2 SYGVNS, per germline. This CDR3 has 13 residues. CDR3 in amino acids: CASSEYFGSEQYF. The CDR3 bases are TGTGCCAGCAGTGAATATTTTGGGTCCGAGCAGTACTTC.

In its sample, this clone was seen a few times. V and J are TRBV15 and TRBJ2-3; TRBD2 matches at 9 bases. V trimming: 1 base; J trimming: 4 bases; junction bases outside the gene matches: 6. Germline CDR1 reads LNHNV; CDR2 reads YYDKDF (reference sequence). The CDR3 runs 16 residues. The CDR3 DNA reads as TGTGCCACCAGCAGAGCCCGGGGCGGGGGGGCAGATACGCAGTATTTT. This translates into CATSRARGGGADTQYF.

The CDR3 DNA reads TGTGCCAGCAGGCGAGGAGTATCGGGGGAGCAGTACGTC. It codes for CASRRGVSGEQYV. V gene TRBV3-1 (or the pseudogene TRBV3-2) combines with J gene TRBJ2-7; D is perhaps TRBD2 (5 bases). Trimming removed 6 bases at V and 7 bases at J, with 16 bases between. In germline, CDR1 is LGHDT, CDR2 YNNKEL (reference sequence). The CDR3 sequence is 13 residues long.

This clone occurred a few times. V usage is TRBV11-2 and J usage is TRBJ2-7, with D possibly TRBD2 on 5 matching bases. CDR1 is SGHAT, CDR2 FQNNGV, per germline. Trimming removed 1 base from V and 2 bases from J, with 12 bases in between. The CDR3 covers 15 residues. The CDR3 region has the DNA TGTGCCAGCAGCTTAGTCCCCGAGGGCCCCTACGAGCAGTACTTC. Translating gives CASSLVPEGPYEQYF.

The V gene is TRBV10-3, the J gene TRBJ1-5; 9 bases are a match to TRBD1. Germline V lookup: CDR1 ENHRY, CDR2 SYGVKD. With V trimmed by 4 bases and J by 6 bases, 4 bases remained unmatched. The CDR3 has 14 amino acids. CDR3 bases: TGTGCCATCAGTGGGGGACAGGGCGGTCAGCCCCAGCATTTT. It codes for CAISGGQGGQPQHF.

This chain's CDR3 is CASSQDSPNTEAFF. The DNA for the CDR3 is TGTGCCAGCAGCCAAGACAGCCCAAACACTGAAGCTTTCTTT. The genes are TRBV21-1 and TRBJ1-1; whether TRBD1, the table's D call, matches the DNA was not checked. TRBV21-1 is noted as a pseudogene. This CDR3 is 14 amino acids long.

The CDR3: CASSLGPGNQETQYF. CDR3 coding DNA: TGTGCCAGCAGCTTAGGCCCGGGAAACCAAGAGACCCAGTACTTC. V usage is TRBV11-2 and J usage is TRBJ2-5; D perhaps matches TRBD2 (5 bases). This CDR3 is 15 amino acids long. V was pared by 1 base and J by 0 bases, with 9 bases between. Germline CDR1 reads SGHAT; CDR2 reads FQNNGV.

The J gene is TRBJ1-5, the V gene TRBV19; D gene uncertain. V was clipped by 9 bases and J by 2 bases, with 11 bases between them. The CDR3 runs to 13 residues. Germline CDR1 and CDR2: LNHDA and SQIVND (reference sequence). The CDR3 sequence: CASRYLGNQPQHF. DNA for the CDR3: TGTGCCAGCCGGTATTTAGGCAATCAGCCCCAGCATTTT.

The rearrangement joins TRBV4-1 to TRBJ1-1; 8 positions match TRBD1. Germline V gives CDR1 MGHRA, CDR2 YSYEKL. There are 15 residues in the CDR3. V was pared by 0 bases and J by 2 bases, with 2 bases of the junction left unmatched. Here the CDR3 reads CASSQDGQGNTEAFF. Here the CDR3 DNA reads TGCGCCAGCAGCCAAGACGGACAGGGCAACACTGAAGCTTTCTTT.

The chain uses TRBV11-2 and TRBJ1-2; the match to TRBD1 covers 9 bases. Germline CDR1 and CDR2: SGHAT and FQNNGV. Unmatched junction bases numbered 11, after V lost 5 bases and J lost 7 bases. CDR3 length: 15 residues. In DNA, the CDR3 is TGTGCCAGCAGCCCCTTTGGACAGGGGTTCGGTGGCTACACCTTC. Translated, it gives CASSPFGQGFGGYTF.

This chain connects TRBV27 to TRBJ1-2; a possible D gene is TRBD1 (5 bases). V was pared by 3 bases and J by 2 bases, with 10 bases between. Germline V gives CDR1 MNHEY, CDR2 SMNVEV (reference sequence). This CDR3 has 14 amino acids. This CDR3 reads CASSLRGGNYGYTF. CDR3 nucleotides: TGTGCCAGCAGTTTGAGGGGAGGCAACTATGGCTACACCTTC.

The V call is TRBV7-2, the J call TRBJ2-2, with D possibly called TRBD1 or TRBD2 (5 bases each). This CDR3 contains 15 residues. V lost 2 bases and J lost 4, with 11 bases in between. Germline V gives CDR1 SGHTA, CDR2 FQGNSA. Written as DNA, the CDR3 is TGTGCCAGCAGCTTAAACGCAGGGAGCACCGGGGAGCTGTTTTTT. It specifies CASSLNAGSTGELFF.

The rearrangement joins TRBV19 to TRBJ1-1; 7 bases align to TRBD1. Germline CDR1 and CDR2: LNHDA and SQIVND (reference sequence). The CDR3 runs to 16 residues. With 3 bases clipped from V and 1 base from J, the junction kept 8 bases outside the gene matches. The CDR3 DNA reads TGTGCCAGTAGTATGAGTCGACAGGGATGGAACACTGAAGCTTTCTTT. This encodes CASSMSRQGWNTEAFF.

The V and J genes are TRBV18 and TRBJ2-5; 8 nucleotides match TRBD1. The CDR3 runs to 14 residues. The V segment lost 4 bases and the J segment 5 bases; nucleotides outside the gene matches: 6. Germline CDR1 and CDR2: KGHSH and LQKENI. As DNA, the CDR3 is TGTGCCAGCTCACGGAACAGGGGGGAGGAGACCCAGTACTTC. Its protein is CASSRNRGEETQYF.

The chain has TRBV4-1 and TRBJ2-6; 7 bases align to TRBD1. The CDR3 is 17 amino acids. CDR1 and CDR2 from the germline V gene are MGHRA and YSYEKL. Unmatched junction bases numbered 7, after V lost 4 bases and J lost 1 base. The CDR3 is CASSRDRVTSGANVLTF. As DNA, the CDR3 is TGCGCCAGCAGCCGAGACAGGGTGACTTCTGGGGCCAACGTCCTGACTTTC.

V usage is TRBV6-6 and J usage is TRBJ2-7; 7 bases are shared with TRBD1. V gave up 6 bases and J gave up 0 bases; unmatched junction bases: 11. The CDR3 has 16 amino acids. CDR1 is MNHNY and CDR2 is SVGAGI in the germline V gene (reference sequence). The CDR3 sequence: CASRRSGTEDSYEQYF. CDR3 DNA: TGTGCCAGCAGACGATCCGGGACAGAGGACTCCTACGAGCAGTACTTC.

V gene TRBV6-1 combines with J gene TRBJ1-3; D is uncertain. CDR1 and CDR2 (germline): MNHNS, SASEGT. Trimming took 3 bases from V and 0 from J, leaving 6 bases between them. The CDR3 is 14 residues long. The CDR3, as DNA: TGTGCCAGCAGTGACGGATACTCTGGAAACACCATATATTTT. Protein product: CASSDGYSGNTIYF.

A single count supports this clone. This chain connects TRBV21-1 to TRBJ2-7; TRBD2 is the table's D call, not checked against the DNA. TRBV21-1 corresponds to a pseudogene. This CDR3 region has 18 residues. The CDR3 protein is CASSDHCYWGGPACEQYV. CDR3 DNA: TGTGCCAGCAGCGACCACTGCTACTGGGGGGGACCAGCCTGCGAGCAGTACGTC.

The V call is TRBV5-1, the J call TRBJ2-7; maybe TRBD1 (5 bases). The CDR3 consists of 13 residues. Trimming took off 0 bases at V and 7 bases at J, with 11 bases between the two ends. CDR1 is SGHRS, CDR2 YFSETQ, per germline. The CDR3 nucleotides read TGCGCCAGCAGCTTGGTAGGGGCAGGGGAGCAGTACTTC. It encodes CASSLVGAGEQYF.

J is TRBJ1-2 and V is TRBV11-2; 7 positions match TRBD1. Germline-derived CDR1 and CDR2 are SGHAT and FQNNGV. Trimming removed 5 bases from V and 2 bases from J; junction bases left unmatched: 11. This CDR3 is 16 amino acids long. The CDR3 loop reads CASSPPGTAKNYGYTF. CDR3 DNA sequence: TGTGCCAGCAGCCCACCTGGGACAGCAAAAAACTATGGCTACACCTTC.

The gene calls are TRBV7-8 and TRBJ1-6; 7 bases map to TRBD1. The CDR3 is 16 amino acids. The germline V gene has CDR1 SGHVS and CDR2 FQNEAQ. Unmatched junction bases numbered 3, after V lost 2 bases and J lost 2 bases. Written as DNA, the CDR3 is TGTGCCAGCAGCTTAAGAGGGACAGCCTATAATTCACCCCTCCACTTT. Translated, it gives CASSLRGTAYNSPLHF.